The text below deals with one T cell receptor beta chain. Its antigen remains unknown. The data stem from a study of T-cell memory formation after mild COVID-19. General observations from the study: Clones that contracted from day 15 to 85 had balanced CD4/CD8; later expanders were CD4+ biased. Mostly located in CM and EM were contracting CD4+ clones, with contracting CD8+ clones located in EMRA.

Using constant-segment primers, 5'RACE produced TCR alpha and TCR beta cDNA libraries carrying sample barcodes and UMIs. TCRdb re-analysed the 5' RACE reads in MiXCR, keeping a single row per CDR3 protein. The table records 160,000 or so distinct CDR3 sequences, 30% to 35% of them present only once. The receptor's source is an adult woman who had mild COVID-19 (a few samples of this study predate the infection). Cell type and time point are not known. Sequenced material: PBMCs or a T cell subset sorted from them (not recorded which).

The CDR3 DNA sequence: TGTGCCAGCAGCTTAGCGTACGGCGGGACTAGCAATGAGCAGTTCTTC. It encodes CASSLAYGGTSNEQFF. The chain combines TRBV7-6 with TRBJ2-1; TRBD2 aligns across 8 bases. The CDR3 totals 16 residues. J was trimmed by 6 bases and V by 0 bases; bases with no gene match: 7. The germline V gene has CDR1 SGHVS and CDR2 FNYEAQ. The full variable domain, rest sourced from reference TRBV7-6 and TRBJ2-1, is GAGVSQSPRYKVTKRGQDVALRCDPISGHVSLYWYRQALGQGPEFLTYFNYEAQQDKSGLPNDRFSAERPEGSISTLTIQRTEQRDSAMYRCASSLAYGGTSNEQFFGPGTRLTVL.